This T cell receptor beta chain was found in a study of human T cells and chemical hapten exposure. The sample's time point: patch test 2, 6 weeks after DPC sensitization. Treatment given: therapeutic diphenylcyclopropenone sensitization with weekly scalp DPC. Donation of samples came from alopecia patients who were 18 to 70 years old and suitable for DPC. In regard to this clonotype: Its antigen is as yet unknown.

The germline V gene encodes CDR1 SQVTM and CDR2 ANQGSEA. V shed 6 bases and J shed 11 bases, with 13 bases lying between them. The CDR3 consists of 10 residues. TCRdb re-called the RACE reads through MiXCR, storing one row per CDR3 protein. The repertoire has about 85,000 distinct CDR3 sequences, approximately 10% of them found once; the top ten carry around 1.6%. Broader study findings: Donors had alopecia, so their immune response may differ from healthy people's. With regard to DPC sensitization, TCRs above 1 in 1000 frequency did not change.

This specimen consisted of whole blood, obtained in connection with sensitization to the hapten diphenylcyclopropenone (DPC). The clonotype comes from a man aged 18 to 30 with alopecia areata. Some clones in this sample may be carry-over from other donors' samples. V and J are TRBV29-1 and TRBJ1-1; D unresolved. DNA for the CDR3: TGCAGCGTCCAGAGTCCCGGGGCTTTCTTT. As protein: CSVQSPGAFF.